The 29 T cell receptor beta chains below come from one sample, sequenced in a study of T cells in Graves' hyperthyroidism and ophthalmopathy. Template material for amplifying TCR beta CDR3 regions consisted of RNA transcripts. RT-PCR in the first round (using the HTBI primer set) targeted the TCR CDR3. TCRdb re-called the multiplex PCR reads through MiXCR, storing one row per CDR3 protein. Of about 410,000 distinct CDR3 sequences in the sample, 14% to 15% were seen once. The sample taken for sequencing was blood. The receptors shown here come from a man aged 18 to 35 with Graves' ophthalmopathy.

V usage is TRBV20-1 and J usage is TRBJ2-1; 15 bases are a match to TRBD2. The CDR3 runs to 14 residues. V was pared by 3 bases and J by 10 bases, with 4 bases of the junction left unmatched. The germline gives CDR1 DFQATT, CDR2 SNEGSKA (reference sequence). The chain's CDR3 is CSARAGTSGREQFF. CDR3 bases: TGCAGTGCTAGGGCCGGGACTAGCGGGAGGGAGCAGTTCTTC.

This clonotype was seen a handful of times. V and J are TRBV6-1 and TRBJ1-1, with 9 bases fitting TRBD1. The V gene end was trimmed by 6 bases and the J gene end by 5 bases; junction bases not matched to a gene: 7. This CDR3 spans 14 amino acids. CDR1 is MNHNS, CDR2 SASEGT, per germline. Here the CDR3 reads CASSRGQGATEAFF. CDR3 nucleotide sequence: TGTGCCAGCAGCCGGGGACAGGGCGCGACTGAAGCTTTCTTT.

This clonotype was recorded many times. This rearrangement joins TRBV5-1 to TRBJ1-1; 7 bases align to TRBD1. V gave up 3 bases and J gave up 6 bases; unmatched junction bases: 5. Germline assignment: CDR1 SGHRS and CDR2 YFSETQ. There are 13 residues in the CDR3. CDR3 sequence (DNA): TGCGCCAGCAGCTCCCGACAGGGAGCTGAAGCTTTCTTT. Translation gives CASSSRQGAEAFF. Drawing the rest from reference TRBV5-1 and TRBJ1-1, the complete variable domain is KAGVTQTPRYLIKTRGQQVTLSCSPISGHRSVSWYQQTPGQGLQFLFEYFSETQRNKGNFPGRFSGRQFSNSRSEMNVSTLELGDSALYLCASSSRQGAEAFFGQGTRLTVV.

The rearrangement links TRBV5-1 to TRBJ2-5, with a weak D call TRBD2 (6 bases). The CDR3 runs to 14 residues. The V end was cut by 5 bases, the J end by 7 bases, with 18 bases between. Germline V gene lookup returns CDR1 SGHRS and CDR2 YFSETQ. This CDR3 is CASSSTGVTGTQYF. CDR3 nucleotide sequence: TGCGCCAGCAGTTCCACGGGGGTCACAGGGACCCAGTACTTC. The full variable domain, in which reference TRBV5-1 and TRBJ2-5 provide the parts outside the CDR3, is KAGVTQTPRYLIKTRGQQVTLSCSPISGHRSVSWYQQTPGQGLQFLFEYFSETQRNKGNFPGRFSGRQFSNSRSEMNVSTLELGDSALYLCASSSTGVTGTQYFGPGTRLLVL.

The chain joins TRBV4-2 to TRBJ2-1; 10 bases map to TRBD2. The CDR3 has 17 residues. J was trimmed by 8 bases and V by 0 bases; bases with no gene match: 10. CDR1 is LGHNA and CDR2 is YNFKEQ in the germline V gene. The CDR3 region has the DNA TGTGCCAGCAGCCAAGATCCTAGCGGGAGTCGGGGTTATGAGCAGTTCTTC. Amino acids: CASSQDPSGSRGYEQFF.

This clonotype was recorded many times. The CDR3 is CATSRDPGEAYGYTF. The CDR3 DNA sequence: TGTGCCACCAGCAGAGATCCCGGGGAGGCGTATGGCTACACCTTC. The chain recombines TRBV15 with TRBJ1-2; D call uncertain. Germline CDR1 and CDR2: LNHNV and YYDKDF (reference sequence). The germline V and J ends were trimmed by 0 bases and 5 bases, with 13 bases remaining between them. CDR3 size: 15 residues.

In DNA, the CDR3 is TGTGCCAGCAGTGAAGCCGGGACAGCCAATGAGCAGTTCTTC. It translates to CASSEAGTANEQFF. The chain combines TRBV6-1 with TRBJ2-1; the match to TRBD1 covers 7 bases. The CDR3 has 14 residues. V lost 0 bases to trimming and J lost 6 bases; unmatched junction nucleotides: 2. Germline V lookup: CDR1 MNHNS, CDR2 SASEGT.

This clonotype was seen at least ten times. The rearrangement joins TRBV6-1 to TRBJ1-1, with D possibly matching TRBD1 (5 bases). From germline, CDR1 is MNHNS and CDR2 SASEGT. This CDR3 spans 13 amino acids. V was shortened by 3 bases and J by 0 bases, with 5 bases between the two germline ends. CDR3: CASSDRVNTEAFF. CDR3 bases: TGTGCCAGCAGTGACAGGGTGAACACTGAAGCTTTCTTT.

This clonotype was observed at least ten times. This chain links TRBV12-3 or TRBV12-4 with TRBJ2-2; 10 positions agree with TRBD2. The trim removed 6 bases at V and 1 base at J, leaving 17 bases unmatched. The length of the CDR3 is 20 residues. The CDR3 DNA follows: TGTGCCAGCAGGATTGGTGTATCTCGGGGACTAGCGTGGAACACCGGGGAGCTGTTTTTT. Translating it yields CASRIGVSRGLAWNTGELFF.

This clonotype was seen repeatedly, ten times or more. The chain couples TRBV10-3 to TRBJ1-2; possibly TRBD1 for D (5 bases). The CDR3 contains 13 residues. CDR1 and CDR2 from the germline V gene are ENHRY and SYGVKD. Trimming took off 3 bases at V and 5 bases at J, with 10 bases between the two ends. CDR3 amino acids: CAISDKTEYGYTF. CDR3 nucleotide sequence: TGTGCCATCAGTGATAAGACAGAGTATGGCTACACCTTC.

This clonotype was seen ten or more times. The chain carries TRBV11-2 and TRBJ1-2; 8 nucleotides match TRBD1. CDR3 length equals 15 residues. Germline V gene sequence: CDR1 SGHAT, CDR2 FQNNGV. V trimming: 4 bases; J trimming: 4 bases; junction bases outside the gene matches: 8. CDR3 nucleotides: TGTGCCAGCAGCTCGGTGACAGGGGAGCCCTATGGCTACACCTTC. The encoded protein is CASSSVTGEPYGYTF.

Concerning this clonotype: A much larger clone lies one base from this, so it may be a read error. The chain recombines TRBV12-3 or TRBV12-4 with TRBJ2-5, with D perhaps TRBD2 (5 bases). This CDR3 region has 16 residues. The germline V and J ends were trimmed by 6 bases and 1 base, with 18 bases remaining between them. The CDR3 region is CASSLDAGIGQETQYF. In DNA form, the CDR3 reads TGTGCCAGCAGCTTGGATGCCGGGATAGGCCAAGAGACCCAGTACTTC.

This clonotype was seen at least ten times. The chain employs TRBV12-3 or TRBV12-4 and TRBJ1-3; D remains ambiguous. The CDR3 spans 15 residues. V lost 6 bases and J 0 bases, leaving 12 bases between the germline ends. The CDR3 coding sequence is TGTGCCAGCAGGGCCCTGGGGAGCTCTGGAAACACCATATATTTT. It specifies CASRALGSSGNTIYF.

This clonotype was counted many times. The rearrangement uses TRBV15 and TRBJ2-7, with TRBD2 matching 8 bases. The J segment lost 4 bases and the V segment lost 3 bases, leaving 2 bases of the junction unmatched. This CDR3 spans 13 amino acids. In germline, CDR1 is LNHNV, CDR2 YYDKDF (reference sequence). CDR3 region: CATSSSGSYEQYF. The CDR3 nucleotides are TGTGCCACCAGCAGCAGCGGGAGTTACGAGCAGTACTTC. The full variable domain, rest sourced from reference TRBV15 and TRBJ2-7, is DAMVIQNPRYQVTQFGKPVTLSCSQTLNHNVMYWYQQKSSQAPKLLFHYYDKDFNNEADTPDNFQSRRPNTSFCFLDIRSPGLGDTAMYLCATSSSGSYEQYFGPGTRLTVT.

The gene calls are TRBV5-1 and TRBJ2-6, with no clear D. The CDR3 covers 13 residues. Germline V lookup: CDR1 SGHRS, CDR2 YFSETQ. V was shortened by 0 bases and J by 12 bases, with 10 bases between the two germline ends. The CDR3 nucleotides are TGCGCCAGCAGCTTGGGAGGTAGTCCCGTCCTGACTTTC. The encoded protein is CASSLGGSPVLTF.

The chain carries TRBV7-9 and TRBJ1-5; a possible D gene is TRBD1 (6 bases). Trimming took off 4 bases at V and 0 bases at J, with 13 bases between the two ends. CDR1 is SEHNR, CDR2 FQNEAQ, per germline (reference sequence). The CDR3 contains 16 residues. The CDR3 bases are TGTGCCAGCAGCTCCTACGGGGGCCTTAGCAATCAGCCCCAGCATTTT. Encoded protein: CASSSYGGLSNQPQHF.

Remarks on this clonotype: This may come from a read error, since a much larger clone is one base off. Written as DNA, the CDR3 is TGCGCCAGCAGCCCGGGGGGGACTAACTATGGCTACATCTTC. It is translated as CASSPGGTNYGYIF. The chain joins TRBV5-1 to TRBJ1-2; weak D call: TRBD1 (5 bases). CDR3 size: 14 residues. In germline, CDR1 is SGHRS, CDR2 YFSETQ.

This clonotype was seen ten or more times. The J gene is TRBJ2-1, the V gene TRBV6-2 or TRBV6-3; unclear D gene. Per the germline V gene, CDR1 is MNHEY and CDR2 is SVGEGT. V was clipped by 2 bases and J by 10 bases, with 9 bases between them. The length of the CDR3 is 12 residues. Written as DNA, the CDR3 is TGTGCCAGCAGTTACATGACCCACGAGCAGTTCTTC. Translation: CASSYMTHEQFF.

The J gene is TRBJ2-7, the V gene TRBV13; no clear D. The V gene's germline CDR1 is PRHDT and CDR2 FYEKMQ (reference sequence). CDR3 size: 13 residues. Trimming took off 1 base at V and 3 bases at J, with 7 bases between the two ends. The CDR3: CASSLDPFYEQYF. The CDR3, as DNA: TGTGCCAGCAGCTTAGATCCTTTCTACGAGCAGTACTTC.

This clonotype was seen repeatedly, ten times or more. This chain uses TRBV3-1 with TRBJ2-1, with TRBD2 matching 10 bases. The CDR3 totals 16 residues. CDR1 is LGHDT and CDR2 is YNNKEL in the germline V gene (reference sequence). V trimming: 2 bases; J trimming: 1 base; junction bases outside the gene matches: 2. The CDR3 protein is CASSQTSGDSYNEQFF. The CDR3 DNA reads TGTGCCAGCAGCCAAACTAGCGGGGATTCCTACAATGAGCAGTTCTTC.

The CDR3 coding sequence is TGCGCCAGCAGCTTGGCCGAGGCGAACACTGAAGCTTTCTTT. It specifies CASSLAEANTEAFF. This chain uses TRBV5-1 with TRBJ1-1; no clear D gene. In germline, CDR1 is SGHRS, CDR2 YFSETQ. The CDR3 extends over 14 amino acids. Trimming removed 0 bases at V and 1 base at J, with 7 bases between.

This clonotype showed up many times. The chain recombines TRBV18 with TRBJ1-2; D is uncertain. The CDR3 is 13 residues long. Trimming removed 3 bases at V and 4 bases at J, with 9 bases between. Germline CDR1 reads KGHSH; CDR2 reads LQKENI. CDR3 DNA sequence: TGTGCCAGCTCACCCGCGGCAGGCTATGGCTACACCTTC. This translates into CASSPAAGYGYTF.

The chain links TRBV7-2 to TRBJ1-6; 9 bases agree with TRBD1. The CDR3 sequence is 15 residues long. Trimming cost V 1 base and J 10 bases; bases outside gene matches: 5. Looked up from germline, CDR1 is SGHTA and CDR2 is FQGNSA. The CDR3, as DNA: TGTGCCAGCAGCTTAGTTTTGGGACAGGGATCACCCCTCCACTTT. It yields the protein CASSLVLGQGSPLHF.

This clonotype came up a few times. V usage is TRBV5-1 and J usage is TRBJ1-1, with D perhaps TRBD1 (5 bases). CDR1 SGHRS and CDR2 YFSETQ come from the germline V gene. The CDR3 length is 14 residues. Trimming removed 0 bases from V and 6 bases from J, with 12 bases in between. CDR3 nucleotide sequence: TGCGCCAGCAGCTTGGCCCCGGGGGGGGCTGAAGCTTTCTTT. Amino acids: CASSLAPGGAEAFF. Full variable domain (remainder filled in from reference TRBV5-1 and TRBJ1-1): KAGVTQTPRYLIKTRGQQVTLSCSPISGHRSVSWYQQTPGQGLQFLFEYFSETQRNKGNFPGRFSGRQFSNSRSEMNVSTLELGDSALYLCASSLAPGGAEAFFGQGTRLTVV.

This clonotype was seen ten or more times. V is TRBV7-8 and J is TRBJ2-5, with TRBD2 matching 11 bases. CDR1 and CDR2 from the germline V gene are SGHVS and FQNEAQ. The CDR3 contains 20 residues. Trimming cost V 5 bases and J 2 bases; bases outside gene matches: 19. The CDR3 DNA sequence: TGTGCCAGCAGCCCCTTATCGGCTTTAGCGGGAGGGCCGGGGCAAGAGACCCAGTACTTC. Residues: CASSPLSALAGGPGQETQYF.

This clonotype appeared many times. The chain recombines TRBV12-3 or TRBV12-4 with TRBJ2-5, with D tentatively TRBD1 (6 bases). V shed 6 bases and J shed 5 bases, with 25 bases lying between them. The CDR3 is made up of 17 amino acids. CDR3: CASSPGHTSTFPETQYF. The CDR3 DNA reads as TGTGCCAGCAGCCCGGGACATACCTCTACCTTCCCCGAGACCCAGTACTTC.

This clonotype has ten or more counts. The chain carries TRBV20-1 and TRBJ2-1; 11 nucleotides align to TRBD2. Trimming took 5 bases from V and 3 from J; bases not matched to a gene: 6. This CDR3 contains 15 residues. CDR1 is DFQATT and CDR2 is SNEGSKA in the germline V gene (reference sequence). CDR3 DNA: TGCAGTGCTCTTGCCGGGACTAGCGGCTACAATGAGCAGTTCTTC. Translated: CSALAGTSGYNEQFF.

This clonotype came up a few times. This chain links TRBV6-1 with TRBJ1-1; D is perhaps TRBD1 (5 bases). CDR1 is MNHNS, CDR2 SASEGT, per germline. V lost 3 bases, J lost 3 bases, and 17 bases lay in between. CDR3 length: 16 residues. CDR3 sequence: CASSDHRAGTDTEAFF. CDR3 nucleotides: TGTGCCAGCAGTGATCATCGGGCAGGGACCGACACTGAAGCTTTCTTT.

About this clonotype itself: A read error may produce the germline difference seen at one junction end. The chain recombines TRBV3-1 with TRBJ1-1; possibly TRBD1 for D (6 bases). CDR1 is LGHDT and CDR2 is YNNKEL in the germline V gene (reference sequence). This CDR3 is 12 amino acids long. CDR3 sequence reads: CASRQGSTEALF. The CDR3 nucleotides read TGTGCCAGCAGGCAGGGGAGCACTGAAGCCCTCTTT.